The entry below describes one T cell receptor (beta chain). With a J-beta primer mix and a sample-barcoded 5' primer, a second PCR ran 7 to 11 cycles. TCRdb reanalysed the 5' RACE reads using MiXCR and keeps one entry per CDR3 protein. The sample lists roughly 860,000 distinct CDR3 sequences, around 68% occurring once. The source of the sample is a study of blood T cells in healthy people across ages. Trimming cost V 1 base and J 13 bases; bases outside gene matches: 5. This CDR3 is built from 13 residues. CDR1 SGHAT and CDR2 FQNNGV come from the germline V gene. The clonotype comes from a young man in good health. The gene calls are TRBV11-2 and TRBJ2-1; 9 positions match TRBD2. Sequenced: blood. The CDR3 DNA reads as TGTGCCAGCAGCTTAGTAGTAGCGGGGGTTCAGTTCTTC. This gives the protein CASSLVVAGVQFF.